One and the same sample provided the 17 T cell receptor beta chains below, sequenced in a study of PD-1 blockade in classical Hodgkin lymphoma (TCRdb year 2020). Taken with the paper, the label for time point translates to: cycle 4 day 1 (C4D1), after about 6 weeks of nivolumab. Every trial patient had relapsed following autologous stem cell transplantation, and prior brentuximab vedotin exposure was what differed among cohorts A, B and C. Preparation of the library involved the immunoSEQ multiplex PCR assay. The table was pulled from immuneACCESS by TCRdb, which kept in-frame rearrangements only. Such tables lose some clones; where checked, under half of the loss comes from unresolved V genes, and the rest has no known cause. In this sample the table shows fewer than 55,000 clones, nearly 80% of which occur a single time. In total, the top ten clones hold around 20% of the sample. The starting material was peripheral blood mononuclear cells (PBMCs), obtained before the fourth cycle of nivolumab. The receptor source for this set is a human donor with classical Hodgkin lymphoma.

The chain joins TRBV14 to TRBJ1-2, with TRBD1 identical over 7 bases. V lost 5 bases and J lost 1; bases outside the gene matches: 10. The CDR3 is made up of 16 amino acids. Per germline, CDR1 SGHDN and CDR2 FVKESK. As DNA, the CDR3 is TGTGCCAGCAGCAAACTCCGGGACAGCAATAACTATGGCTACACCTTC. Its protein is CASSKLRDSNNYGYTF.

The V call is TRBV7-9, the J call TRBJ1-3; the D is unclear. V lost 4 bases and J 8 bases, leaving 9 bases between the germline ends. The germline CDR1 and CDR2 sequences are SEHNR and FQNEAQ (reference sequence). The CDR3 runs 12 residues. CDR3 region: CASSSAKHTIYF. Here the CDR3 DNA reads TGTGCCAGCAGCTCGGCCAAGCACACCATATATTTT.

V and J are TRBV5-4 and TRBJ2-3; 10 bases are a match to TRBD2. This CDR3 comprises 17 residues. With V trimmed by 2 bases and J by 1 base, 7 bases remained unmatched. Germline assignment: CDR1 SGHNT and CDR2 YYREEE (reference sequence). The CDR3 region is CASSFASGGLGTDTQYF. CDR3 nucleotides: TGTGCCAGCAGCTTCGCTAGCGGGGGCCTCGGCACAGATACGCAGTATTTT.

This clone was seen a handful of times. The chain links TRBV5-4 to TRBJ1-6; no clear D. This CDR3 is built from 16 residues. Trimming left V 1 base short and J 1 base short, with 9 bases between. Looked up from germline, CDR1 is SGHNT and CDR2 is YYREEE (reference sequence). The chain's CDR3 is CASSLSTSSYNSPLHF. The CDR3 DNA is TGTGCCAGCAGCTTGTCAACGAGTTCCTATAATTCACCCCTCCACTTT.

Only one count was recorded for this clone. V is TRBV25-1 and J is TRBJ1-6; no clear D gene. The V end was cut by 3 bases, the J end by 0 bases, with 9 bases between. Germline lookup yields CDR1 MGHDK and CDR2 SYGVNS. The CDR3 runs to 16 residues. DNA for the CDR3: TGTGCCAGCAGTGAGTTTGAGGTCTCCTATAATTCACCCCTCCACTTT. It yields the protein CASSEFEVSYNSPLHF.

CDR3 sequence reads: CASSLVDSPPYEQYF. The CDR3 nucleotides are TGCGCCAGCAGCCTCGTAGACTCCCCTCCCTACGAGCAGTACTTC. This sequence joins TRBV4-1 and TRBJ2-7, with no clear D. The CDR3 has 15 amino acids. Trimming pared 4 bases from V and 2 bases from J, leaving 15 bases between. Germline-derived CDR1 and CDR2 are MGHRA and YSYEKL.

The rearrangement uses TRBV5-1 and TRBJ2-3; 8 bases line up with TRBD2. CDR3 length equals 14 residues. Trimming took 5 bases from V and 2 from J; bases not matched to a gene: 4. Germline lookup yields CDR1 SGHRS and CDR2 YFSETQ. This chain's CDR3 is CASRIAGYTDTQYF. Here the CDR3 DNA reads TGCGCCAGCAGGATAGCGGGATACACAGATACGCAGTATTTT.

CDR3 region: CASSYSMRSHEQYF. The CDR3 DNA is TGTGCCAGCAGTTACTCGATGAGATCCCACGAGCAGTACTTC. The V and J genes are TRBV6-5 and TRBJ2-7; no clear D. The CDR3 is 14 amino acids. Germline values: CDR1 MNHEY, CDR2 SVGAGI. Trimming took 0 bases from V and 5 from J, leaving 11 bases between them.

This chain links TRBV11-2 with TRBJ2-3, with D maybe TRBD2 (5 bases). Germline-derived CDR1 and CDR2 are SGHAT and FQNNGV. Trimming removed 1 base at V and 3 bases at J, with 11 bases between. The CDR3 contains 15 residues. The DNA for the CDR3 is TGTGCCAGCAGCTTAGTTATGCTAGCTACAGATACGCAGTATTTT. This encodes CASSLVMLATDTQYF.

The rearrangement uses TRBV5-1 and TRBJ1-2; the match to TRBD1 covers 8 bases. V gave up 6 bases and J gave up 4 bases; unmatched junction bases: 8. The CDR3 is 14 amino acids. CDR1 is SGHRS, CDR2 YFSETQ, per germline. The DNA of the CDR3 is TGCGCCAGCAACCCCGGACAGGGTAGCTATGGCTACACCTTC. Translated, it gives CASNPGQGSYGYTF.

This clone showed up just once. This chain joins TRBV29-1 and TRBJ2-5, with no clear D. Germline values: CDR1 SQVTM, CDR2 ANQGSEA. The V end lost 4 bases, the J end lost 7 bases, and 10 bases lay between the germline ends. This CDR3 has 11 amino acids. The CDR3 sequence: CSVVEVGTQYF. As DNA, the CDR3 is TGCAGCGTTGTTGAGGTCGGGACCCAGTACTTC.

The chain combines TRBV9 with TRBJ2-7; D assignment may be TRBD1 or TRBD2 (5 bases each). From germline, CDR1 is SGDLS and CDR2 YYNGEE. V was pared by 0 bases and J by 3 bases, with 13 bases between. The CDR3 sequence is 15 residues long. CDR3 residues: CASSVAPGRDYEQYF. In nucleotides, the CDR3 is TGTGCCAGCAGCGTAGCCCCGGGACGGGACTACGAGCAGTACTTC.

The chain couples TRBV9 to TRBJ1-5, with a tentative D call TRBD1 (5 bases). Germline V lookup: CDR1 SGDLS, CDR2 YYNGEE. The CDR3 totals 13 residues. Trimming took 3 bases from V and 5 from J, leaving 9 bases between them. The DNA of the CDR3 is TGTGCCAGCAGCGCTCAGGGAGATCAGCCCCAGCATTTT. Translating gives CASSAQGDQPQHF.

The chain has TRBV7-2 and TRBJ1-2; a possible D gene is TRBD1 (6 bases). The CDR3 loop spans 13 amino acids. Between the trimmed V and J ends, which lost 5 bases and 0 bases, there was a span of 7 bases. Germline V gene sequence: CDR1 SGHTA, CDR2 FQGNSA. The CDR3 loop reads CASSRTANYGYTF. DNA of the CDR3: TGTGCCAGCAGCCGGACAGCTAACTATGGCTACACCTTC.

The chain recombines TRBV14 with TRBJ2-1; D is tentatively TRBD1 or TRBD2 (6 bases each). The CDR3 is made up of 17 amino acids. V was shortened by 1 base and J by 5 bases, with 18 bases between the two germline ends. The germline gives CDR1 SGHDN, CDR2 FVKESK. Written as DNA, the CDR3 is TGTGCCAGCAGCCAAGGAGGTTGGGGGGCGGCGGACAATGAGCAGTTCTTC. It yields the protein CASSQGGWGAADNEQFF.

The chain couples TRBV9 to TRBJ2-7; D is uncertain. The germline gives CDR1 SGDLS, CDR2 YYNGEE. The CDR3 loop spans 12 amino acids. V lost 3 bases and J 1 base, leaving 5 bases between the germline ends. Here the CDR3 DNA reads TGTGCCAGCAGCGGAAATTCCTACGAGCAGTACTTC. Protein product: CASSGNSYEQYF. Based on the CDR3 plus reference TRBV9 and TRBJ2-7, the full variable domain is DSGVTQTPKHLITATGQRVTLRCSPRSGDLSVYWYQQSLDQGLQFLIQYYNGEERAKGNILERFSAQQFPDLHSELNLSSLELGDSALYFCASSGNSYEQYFGPGTRLTVT.

V gene TRBV5-1 combines with J gene TRBJ2-3; 13 bases align to TRBD2. With 2 bases clipped from V and 5 bases from J, the junction kept 5 bases outside the gene matches. CDR3 size: 16 residues. Looked up from germline, CDR1 is SGHRS and CDR2 is YFSETQ. In DNA, the CDR3 is TGCGCCAGCAGCTTAACGACTAGCGGGGGGCAAGATACGCAGTATTTT. This gives the protein CASSLTTSGGQDTQYF.